This TCR beta chain was found in a study of control samples from healthy donors and cancer patients. Germline CDR1 SEHNR, CDR2 FQNEAQ (reference sequence). The CDR3 is made up of 16 amino acids. J was trimmed by 2 bases and V by 6 bases; bases with no gene match: 8. TCRdb's copy holds only in-frame clones and misses some; the assay was immunoSEQ multiplex PCR. The sample lists roughly 55,000 clones; 88% were seen once. The J gene is TRBJ2-5, the V gene TRBV7-9, with 11 nucleotides matching TRBD2. Sequenced input: blood. The TCR sequence derives from a man aged 45-60 years in good health. DNA for the CDR3: TGTGCCAGCAGTCCGCCGGGACTAGCGGATCAAGAGACCCAGTACTTC. Translation gives CASSPPGLADQETQYF.